Shown below are 27 T cell receptor beta chains from a single sample sequenced in a study of blood T cell repertoires in COVID-19. Repertoires were generated with immunoSEQ multiplex PCR, while TCRdb's copy carries only in-frame clones and drops some. The sample holds around 300,000 clones, around 86% seen once. Material for sequencing was PBMCs or T cells enriched from blood (not recorded which). The source is a woman between 18 and 30 years old who had recovered from COVID-19.

V gene TRBV19 combines with J gene TRBJ1-1, with a weak D call TRBD1 (6 bases). V lost 7 bases and J 5 bases, leaving 17 bases between the germline ends. Germline CDR1 reads LNHDA; CDR2 reads SQIVND (reference sequence). CDR3 length: 14 amino acids. The CDR3 nucleotides are TGTGCCAGTACCTTACAGGGTAGGGGGACTGAAGCTTTCTTT. Residues: CASTLQGRGTEAFF.

The chain recombines TRBV3-1 (or the pseudogene TRBV3-2) with TRBJ1-4; 8 positions agree with TRBD1. This CDR3 is built from 15 residues. The V and J ends lost 0 bases and 10 bases, in that order; junction bases with no gene match: 7. The V gene's germline CDR1 is LGHDT and CDR2 YNNKEL (reference sequence). In nucleotides, the CDR3 is TGTGCCAGCAGCCAAGATTTGGCAGGGGGCGGAAAACTGTTTTTT. This translates into CASSQDLAGGGKLFF.

V is TRBV19 and J is TRBJ2-3, with TRBD2 matching over 8 bases. CDR1 and CDR2 from the germline V gene are LNHDA and SQIVND (reference sequence). The CDR3 has 18 residues. With V trimmed by 9 bases and J by 1 base, 18 bases remained unmatched. In DNA, the CDR3 is TGTGCCAGCCGAACTCGATCTGGAGCGGGAGATGGCACAGATACGCAGTATTTT. It encodes CASRTRSGAGDGTDTQYF.

Only a few counts were recorded for this clone. This sequence joins TRBV19 and TRBJ2-7, with a weak D call TRBD1 (6 bases). The CDR3 runs 14 residues. V shed 5 bases and J shed 0 bases, with 11 bases lying between them. Germline CDR1 is LNHDA and CDR2 is SQIVND (reference sequence). The CDR3 is CASSYREASYEQYF. CDR3 DNA: TGTGCCAGTAGTTACAGGGAAGCCTCCTACGAGCAGTACTTC.

The V call is TRBV2, the J call TRBJ1-2; 7 nucleotides agree with TRBD1. Germline-derived CDR1 and CDR2 are SNHLY and FYNNEI. V lost 3 bases to trimming and J lost 2 bases; unmatched junction nucleotides: 3. CDR3 length equals 14 residues. The chain's CDR3 is CASSDDRVNYGYTF. As DNA, the CDR3 is TGTGCCAGCAGTGACGACAGGGTAAACTATGGCTACACCTTC.

This chain links TRBV4-3 with TRBJ1-4; possibly TRBD1 for D (6 bases). Germline CDR1 is LGHNA and CDR2 is YSLEER. This CDR3 has 16 residues. V was trimmed by 0 bases and J by 4 bases, leaving 12 bases between them. Here the CDR3 reads CASSQDRTGSNEKLFF. Written as DNA, the CDR3 is TGCGCCAGCAGCCAAGATAGAACAGGGAGTAATGAAAAACTGTTTTTT.

This clone was recorded once. J is TRBJ2-3 and V is TRBV29-1; 8 bases agree with TRBD2. CDR1 SQVTM and CDR2 ANQGSEA come from the germline V gene. The CDR3 sequence is 16 residues long. The J segment lost 3 bases and the V segment lost 6 bases, leaving 14 bases of the junction unmatched. The CDR3 DNA reads as TGCAGCGTAGAGACTAGTAGGACTAGCAGAACAGATACGCAGTATTTT. Translated, it gives CSVETSRTSRTDTQYF.

The V call is TRBV4-1, the J call TRBJ2-7; D possibly corresponds to TRBD1 (5 bases). Trimming pared 1 base from V and 1 base from J, leaving 14 bases between. Germline V gene lookup returns CDR1 MGHRA and CDR2 YSYEKL. CDR3 size: 16 residues. CDR3 region: CASSQVGPEGSYEQYF. The CDR3 DNA reads TGCGCCAGCAGCCAAGTGGGGCCTGAAGGTTCCTACGAGCAGTACTTC.

The chain is built from TRBV30 and TRBJ1-5, with a tentative D call TRBD1 (6 bases). Germline V gene sequence: CDR1 GTSNPN, CDR2 SVGIG (reference sequence). This CDR3 has 14 residues. Trimming stripped 1 base from V and 1 base from J, with 8 bases between. DNA for the CDR3: TGTGCCTGGAGTGCAGGGGAAAGCAATCAGCCCCAGCATTTT. Translated, it gives CAWSAGESNQPQHF.

The CDR3 loop is CASSPSGPSTAQETQYF. CDR3 sequence (DNA): TGTGCCAGCAGCCCATCTGGCCCGTCAACAGCTCAAGAGACCCAGTACTTC. The J gene is TRBJ2-5, the V gene TRBV7-2, with no clear D. CDR1 is SGHTA and CDR2 is FQGNSA in the germline V gene. V gave up 5 bases and J gave up 2 bases, with 21 bases separating them. The CDR3 is made up of 17 amino acids.

This chain uses TRBV1 with TRBJ2-1; whether TRBD2, the table's D call, matches the DNA was not checked. TRBV1 is a pseudogene. CDR3 size: 11 residues. The CDR3 DNA reads TGCACCAGCTCTACTCAGACGGGGGAGTTCTTC. This sequence encodes CTSSTQTGEFF.

This clone was seen only once. V gene TRBV5-1 combines with J gene TRBJ2-1, with 9 positions matching TRBD2. The CDR3 consists of 16 residues. The V and J ends lost 4 bases and 5 bases, in that order; junction bases with no gene match: 10. CDR1 SGHRS and CDR2 YFSETQ come from the germline V gene. CDR3 in DNA: TGCGCCAGCAGCCCGAACGGCGGGAGGGGGCACAATGAGCAGTTCTTC. This sequence encodes CASSPNGGRGHNEQFF.

By frequency in the sample, this clone is medium-sized. This chain connects TRBV13 to TRBJ1-3, with D hard to call. The germline V and J ends were trimmed by 5 bases and 4 bases, with 6 bases remaining between them. This CDR3 comprises 12 residues. Germline V gene data show CDR1 as PRHDT and CDR2 as FYEKMQ (reference sequence). Here the CDR3 reads CASSLRGNTIYF. CDR3 DNA sequence: TGTGCCAGCAGCCTACGAGGAAACACCATATATTTT.

V usage is TRBV27 and J usage is TRBJ1-6; D possibly corresponds to TRBD1 (6 bases). This CDR3 spans 14 amino acids. Germline CDR1 MNHEY, CDR2 SMNVEV (reference sequence). V lost 6 bases to trimming and J lost 9 bases, with 15 bases between them. The CDR3 reads CASSPTGVASPLHF. Here the CDR3 DNA reads TGTGCCAGCAGCCCGACAGGCGTCGCTTCACCCCTCCACTTT.

V gene TRBV28 combines with J gene TRBJ2-3; 10 nucleotides line up with TRBD2. The CDR3 runs to 15 residues. The V segment lost 5 bases and the J segment 2 bases; nucleotides outside the gene matches: 4. Germline values: CDR1 MDHEN, CDR2 SYDVKM. CDR3 nucleotides: TGTGCCAGCAGTCGACTAGCGGGCCTCACAGATACGCAGTATTTT. Its protein is CASSRLAGLTDTQYF. Using reference TRBV28 and TRBJ2-3 for the parts outside the CDR3, the full variable domain is DVKVTQSSRYLVKRTGEKVFLECVQDMDHENMFWYRQDPGLGLRLIYFSYDVKMKEKGDIPEGYSVSREKKERFSLILESASTNQTSMYLCASSRLAGLTDTQYFGPGTRLTVL.

This chain uses TRBV10-2 with TRBJ2-7, with 7 nucleotides matching TRBD1. In germline, CDR1 is WSHSY, CDR2 SAAADI. The CDR3 runs to 16 residues. The V segment lost 7 bases and the J segment 0 bases; nucleotides outside the gene matches: 12. The DNA of the CDR3 is TGCGCCAGCAACGACCAAGGACAGGCGAGCTCCTACGAGCAGTACTTC. Amino acid sequence: CASNDQGQASSYEQYF.

The V call is TRBV28, the J call TRBJ2-7; 10 bases match TRBD2. The CDR3 has 14 amino acids. The V gene end was trimmed by 6 bases and the J gene end by 6 bases; junction bases not matched to a gene: 8. CDR1 is MDHEN and CDR2 is SYDVKM in the germline V gene. The CDR3 is CASRSSSGSREQYF. The CDR3 DNA follows: TGTGCCAGCAGATCCTCTAGCGGGAGCCGCGAGCAGTACTTC.

V is TRBV3-1 (or the pseudogene TRBV3-2) and J is TRBJ2-5, with 7 nucleotides matching TRBD1. This CDR3 is 15 amino acids long. V trimming: 0 bases; J trimming: 5 bases; junction bases outside the gene matches: 6. Germline CDR1 LGHDT, CDR2 YNNKEL (reference sequence). The CDR3 spells CASSQEGHRGETQYF. CDR3 nucleotides: TGTGCCAGCAGCCAAGAGGGTCACAGGGGTGAGACCCAGTACTTC.

V usage is TRBV3-1 (or the pseudogene TRBV3-2) and J usage is TRBJ2-5; a possible D gene is TRBD2 (5 bases). The V gene's germline CDR1 is LGHDT and CDR2 YNNKEL (reference sequence). Trimming removed 0 bases from V and 0 bases from J, with 14 bases in between. The CDR3 spans 17 residues. The CDR3 protein is CASSQDIGIAYQETQYF. The CDR3 nucleotides read TGTGCCAGCAGCCAAGATATCGGGATAGCCTACCAAGAGACCCAGTACTTC.

This clone appeared once. V is TRBV9 and J is TRBJ1-1; D remains unclear. Between the trimmed V and J ends, which lost 4 bases and 3 bases, there was a span of 10 bases. Germline V lookup: CDR1 SGDLS, CDR2 YYNGEE. The CDR3 has 13 amino acids. DNA for the CDR3: TGTGCCAGCAGCCCCTCGGAGGACACTGAAGCTTTCTTT. Its translation: CASSPSEDTEAFF.

Concerning this clone: The identical CDR3 is also encoded by other nucleotide sequences in the sample. The gene calls are TRBV2 and TRBJ1-2; D unresolved. CDR1 and CDR2 (germline): SNHLY, FYNNEI. V gave up 3 bases and J gave up 5 bases, with 7 bases separating them. The CDR3 contains 12 residues. The chain's CDR3 is CASSEEGYGYTF. Written as DNA, the CDR3 is TGTGCCAGCAGTGAGGAGGGTTATGGCTACACCTTC. The variable domain in full, completed from reference TRBV2 and TRBJ1-2, reads EPEVTQTPSHQVTQMGQEVILRCVPISNHLYFYWYRQILGQKVEFLVSFYNNEISEKSEIFDDQFSVERPDGSNFTLKIRSTKLEDSAMYFCASSEEGYGYTFGSGTRLTVV.

This clone was seen just once. CDR3 nucleotide sequence: TGTGCCAGCAGCGTAGTCCAGGGGGCCACCGGGGAGCTGTTTTTT. Its translation: CASSVVQGATGELFF. The J gene is TRBJ2-2, the V gene TRBV9; TRBD1 agrees at 8 bases. Germline V lookup: CDR1 SGDLS, CDR2 YYNGEE. CDR3 length equals 15 residues. Trimming took 0 bases from V and 4 from J; bases not matched to a gene: 2.

This rearrangement joins TRBV19 to TRBJ2-3, with 11 bases lining up with TRBD1. The CDR3 length is 16 residues. Germline lookup yields CDR1 LNHDA and CDR2 SQIVND (reference sequence). J lost 5 bases, V lost 0 bases, and 4 bases had no gene match. The CDR3 protein is CASSIEGQGDLDTQYF. The CDR3, as DNA: TGTGCCAGTAGTATAGAGGGACAGGGGGACTTAGATACGCAGTATTTT.

CDR3 residues: CASRNELTGDFYGYTF. CDR3 DNA: TGTGCCAGCAGGAACGAATTGACAGGGGACTTCTATGGCTACACCTTC. The J gene is TRBJ1-2, the V gene TRBV28, with 8 nucleotides matching TRBD1. Trimming at V came to 6 bases and at J to 4 bases, leaving 13 bases not matched to a gene. Looked up from germline, CDR1 is MDHEN and CDR2 is SYDVKM. The CDR3 loop spans 16 amino acids.

The rearrangement joins TRBV5-6 to TRBJ2-5, with a possible D match to TRBD1 (5 bases). The V end was cut by 1 base, the J end by 13 bases, with 14 bases between. CDR3 size: 12 residues. CDR1 SGHDT and CDR2 YYEEEE come from the germline V gene. The CDR3 DNA follows: TGTGCCAGCAGCTTGCTTCAGGGCCCCCCGTACTTC. Translating gives CASSLLQGPPYF.

This chain links TRBV3-1 (or the pseudogene TRBV3-2) with TRBJ1-3, with TRBD1 matching 7 bases. From germline, CDR1 is LGHDT and CDR2 YNNKEL (reference sequence). There are 14 residues in the CDR3. Trimming removed 4 bases from V and 4 bases from J; junction bases left unmatched: 4. In DNA form, the CDR3 reads TGTGCCAGCAGCCCAACAGGGGTGGGAAACACCATATATTTT. Protein product: CASSPTGVGNTIYF.

The J gene is TRBJ2-5, the V gene TRBV5-8, with 9 bases lining up with TRBD2. In germline, CDR1 is SGHTS, CDR2 YDEGEE. J was trimmed by 3 bases and V by 1 base; bases with no gene match: 4. The CDR3 has 15 residues. In DNA, the CDR3 is TGTGCCAGCAGCTTGAGGCTAGCGGGGAAAGAGACCCAGTACTTC. Amino acids: CASSLRLAGKETQYF.